In this sample, the clone carrying this T cell receptor beta chain turned up a few times. Data came from immunoSEQ multiplex PCR; TCRdb stores just in-frame clones and leaves some out. The repertoire includes some 41,000 clones, about 88% of them detected once, and roughly 4% sits in the top ten. Trimming at V came to 3 bases and at J to 5 bases, leaving 8 bases not matched to a gene. Germline V gene sequence: CDR1 SGHDT, CDR2 YYEEEE. This CDR3 is built from 14 residues. The sample originates from a study of T cell changes during pregnancy in multiple sclerosis. This clonotype was sampled from a female donor with multiple sclerosis, enrolled in a pregnancy study. Material: CD8+ T cells from peripheral blood mononuclear cells, obtained in the first trimester of pregnancy. The gene calls are TRBV5-6 and TRBJ2-7, with 7 bases lining up with TRBD2. The CDR3 spells CASSSPQRGHEQYF. The CDR3 nucleotides are TGTGCCAGCAGCTCTCCCCAGCGGGGCCACGAGCAGTACTTC.